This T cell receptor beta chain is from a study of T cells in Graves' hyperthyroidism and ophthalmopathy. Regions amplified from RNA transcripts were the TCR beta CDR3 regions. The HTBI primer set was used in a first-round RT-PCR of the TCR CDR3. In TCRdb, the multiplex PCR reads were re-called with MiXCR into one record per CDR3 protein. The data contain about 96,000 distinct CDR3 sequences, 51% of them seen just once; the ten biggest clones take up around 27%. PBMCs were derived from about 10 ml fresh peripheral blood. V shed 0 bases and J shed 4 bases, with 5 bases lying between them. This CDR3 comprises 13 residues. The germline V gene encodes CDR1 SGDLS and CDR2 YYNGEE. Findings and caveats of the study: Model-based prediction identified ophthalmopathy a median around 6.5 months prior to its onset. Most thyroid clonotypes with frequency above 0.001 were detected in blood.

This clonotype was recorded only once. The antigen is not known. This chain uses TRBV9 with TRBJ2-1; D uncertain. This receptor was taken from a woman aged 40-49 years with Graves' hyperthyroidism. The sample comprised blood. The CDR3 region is CASSVGSYNEQFF. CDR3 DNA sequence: TGTGCCAGCAGCGTAGGGAGTTACAATGAGCAGTTCTTC.